This paragraph reports one TCR beta chain. Its antigen target is currently unknown. No much larger clone is present one base from it, and per-base qualities are unavailable. Explained via the paper, the time point label denotes: pre-sensitization, week 0. The treatment or condition label on this specimen signifies: therapeutic diphenylcyclopropenone sensitization with weekly scalp DPC. Blood at each patch-test visit was drawn before the patch test was applied. Patients were considered eligible if aged 18 to 70, diagnosed with alopecia and deemed suitable for DPC therapy, and patients were excluded if pregnant. Total RNA was isolated from unfractionated whole blood collected in Tempus Blood RNA tubes. CDR1 and CDR2 were assigned from the germline V gene as MDHEN and SYDVKM. Counted from cysteine to phenylalanine, this CDR3 has 14 amino acids. Just the 42-base CDR3 DNA is kept, in frame starting at base 1. V and J are trimmed by 5 bases and 6 bases, and the gene matches miss 5 bases of the junction.

The sample belongs to a study of human T cells and chemical hapten exposure (dated by TCRdb to 2020 to 2023). About the full investigation: For sensitization, 2% DPC in acetone was applied to a roughly 2 cm by roughly 2 cm area of upper inner arm skin. Patients additionally received weekly therapeutic DPC doses to the scalp throughout the approximately 25-week study period. Patch testing was done on the upper back using Finn chambers containing 0.01% DPC, and results were scored after 6 days according to International Contact Dermatitis Research Group standards. Alopecia areata with under or over 50% scalp involvement, alopecia totalis and alopecia universalis were represented in the patient cohort, which was mostly female. Libraries were pooled for sequencing, and per-sample TCR yields varied mainly because of small differences in library volumes within the pool. This study followed changes in the peripheral blood TCR repertoire in vivo during primary and secondary sensitization of alopecia patients to the hapten diphenylcyclopropenone (DPC). Blood samples were taken from patients before sensitization (week 0) and then at 2, 6 and about 24 weeks after DPC sensitization. Blood for TCR sequencing was provided by twenty-nine alopecia patients at one to four time points (pre-sensitization, 2, 6 and 24 weeks).

Receptors were amplified or captured by RACE. TCRdb lists the instrument as NextSeq 500. During library preparation, unique molecular identifiers were attached to individual cDNA molecules so that TCRs could be counted quantitatively and reproducibly. Both TCR alpha and TCR beta chains were sequenced from each blood RNA sample. Regarding the original processing steps: A median of about 87,000 TCRs per sample was observed, with a range of about 23,224 to 700,000. The Decombinator software suite was used to annotate V, J and CDR3 in the TCR reads. For PS versus PT1 abundance plots, all samples were subsampled to the same number of TCRs (28,000). TCRs were defined as expanded if absent before sensitization and observed at least eight times at the 2-week time point. TCRdb reran the public reads through fastp at Q25 and MiXCR, keeping productive beta chains. A single entry per CDR3 protein holds the most common genes and DNA from its merged rows. None of the V and J calls come from the authors' own analysis; TCRdb made them. For this sample there are around 200,000 distinct CDR3 sequences; nearly 30% appear just once. The ten most abundant clones make up less than 3.5% of the sample.

The full study reports these points: Patch test score was positively correlated with the number of PT1 expanded TCRs, with significance at thresholds 8, 16 and 32 but not at 4. Alopecia, a presumed autoimmune disease, was present in all patients, so the immune response of the patients might differ from that of healthy individuals. Repeated subsampling changed both the strength of the expansion versus patch-test correlation and the threshold at which that correlation became significant. The number of TCRs above 1 in 1000 frequency did not change with DPC sensitization; there was no evidence of global repertoire structure alterations. Compared with pre-sensitization or healthy control sets, expanded TCRs formed significantly more large CDR3 similarity clusters, which is consistent with antigen-driven responses.

The sequencing here drew on whole blood, taken in connection with sensitization to the hapten diphenylcyclopropenone (DPC). The chain joins TRBV28 to TRBJ2-7, with 12 bases matching TRBD1. This TCR was recovered from a woman younger than 45 with alopecia areata. Some clones in this sample may be carry-over from other donors' samples. CDR3 region: CASSKGQGAGEQYF. The nucleotide sequence reads TGTGCCAGCAGTAAGGGACAGGGGGCGGGCGAGCAGTACTTC. Reference TRBV28 and TRBJ2-7 proteins supply the regions before and after the CDR3; the full variable domain is: DVKVTQSSRYLVKRTGEKVFLECVQDMDHENMFWYRQDPGLGLRLIYFSYDVKMKEKGDIPEGYSVSREKKERFSLILESASTNQTSMYLCASSKGQGAGEQYFGPGTRLTVT.